This entry lists 30 T cell receptor beta chains sequenced from one sample in a study of blood T cell repertoires in COVID-19. Only in-frame clones appear in the TCRdb table, and some are missing; sequencing was by immunoSEQ multiplex PCR. This table holds approximately 84,000 clones, about 73% found once. Sequencing input: peripheral blood. The receptors originated from a man aged 50-59 years with active or convalescent COVID-19.

The chain employs TRBV10-3 and TRBJ2-2, with a tentative D call TRBD1 (6 bases). V was shortened by 1 base and J by 1 base, with 7 bases between the two germline ends. The CDR3 contains 15 residues. Germline assignment: CDR1 ENHRY and CDR2 SYGVKD. The chain's CDR3 is CAISELGGNTGELFF. In DNA form, the CDR3 reads TGTGCCATCAGTGAGTTAGGGGGGAACACCGGGGAGCTGTTTTTT.

This chain uses TRBV27 with TRBJ1-6; no clear D. Germline loops: CDR1 MNHEY, CDR2 SMNVEV (reference sequence). This CDR3 is built from 15 residues. The V end was cut by 5 bases, the J end by 12 bases, with 20 bases between. The CDR3 loop is CASSVLLRGVGPLHF. The CDR3 region has the DNA TGTGCCAGCAGTGTCCTTCTTCGGGGAGTAGGACCCCTCCACTTT.

This chain joins TRBV5-1 and TRBJ1-1, with D possibly being TRBD1 (6 bases). V gave up 4 bases and J gave up 1 base, with 14 bases separating them. This CDR3 has 15 residues. CDR1 is SGHRS and CDR2 is YFSETQ in the germline V gene. Written as DNA, the CDR3 is TGCGCCAGCAGCGCCCTGGGGGCAGCGAACACTGAAGCTTTCTTT. Amino acid sequence: CASSALGAANTEAFF.

The V gene is TRBV7-2, the J gene TRBJ2-7; weak D call: TRBD2 (6 bases). Looked up from germline, CDR1 is SGHTA and CDR2 is FQGNSA. The CDR3 covers 13 residues. Deletions cut 5 bases from V and 0 bases from J, with 8 bases between. CDR3 loop: CASSRESSYEQYF. The DNA of the CDR3 is TGTGCCAGCAGCCGGGAGAGCTCCTACGAGCAGTACTTC.

This chain joins TRBV3-1 (or the pseudogene TRBV3-2) and TRBJ2-3, with 8 bases aligning to TRBD2. Germline CDR1 LGHDT, CDR2 YNNKEL (reference sequence). The CDR3 loop spans 17 amino acids. Trimming cost V 0 bases and J 1 base; bases outside gene matches: 6. DNA of the CDR3: TGTGCCAGCAGCCAAGAGGTGGCGGGGGGTGGCACAGATACGCAGTATTTT. It encodes CASSQEVAGGGTDTQYF.

The V call is TRBV5-4, the J call TRBJ2-7; D is undetermined. Per the germline V gene, CDR1 is SGHNT and CDR2 is YYREEE (reference sequence). This CDR3 region has 15 residues. The ends were cut back, 2 bases at V and 0 bases at J, with 12 bases in the middle. The CDR3 coding sequence is TGTGCCAGCAGCTTTGCGGTGGGTGGCTCCTACGAGCAGTACTTC. Translated, it gives CASSFAVGGSYEQYF.

This clone appeared once. The V gene is TRBV18, the J gene TRBJ1-5; D is perhaps TRBD1 (5 bases). Germline-derived CDR1 and CDR2 are KGHSH and LQKENI. The V end lost 4 bases, the J end lost 6 bases, and 16 bases lay between the germline ends. The CDR3 sequence is 15 residues long. The CDR3 spells CASSLERGGGQPQHF. Here the CDR3 DNA reads TGTGCCAGCTCACTAGAGAGGGGAGGCGGTCAGCCCCAGCATTTT.

This chain joins TRBV30 and TRBJ1-3, with a weak D call TRBD1 (6 bases). V lost 5 bases and J 2 bases, leaving 10 bases between the germline ends. The germline V gene encodes CDR1 GTSNPN and CDR2 SVGIG (reference sequence). The CDR3 length is 13 residues. For the CDR3, the DNA is TGTGCCTGGCAGGGGACGGCTGGAAACACCATATATTTT. Encoded protein: CAWQGTAGNTIYF.

This chain links TRBV5-1 with TRBJ1-5, with 8 bases fitting TRBD1. V shed 4 bases and J 3 bases; nucleotides not matched to a gene: 6. The CDR3 runs to 15 residues. The germline gives CDR1 SGHRS, CDR2 YFSETQ. CDR3 residues: CASSATTGANQPQHF. CDR3 sequence (DNA): TGCGCCAGCAGCGCGACGACAGGGGCCAATCAGCCCCAGCATTTT.

V gene TRBV6-6 combines with J gene TRBJ2-3; D remains unclear. Trimming took 4 bases from V and 2 from J, leaving 13 bases between them. The germline CDR1 and CDR2 sequences are MNHNY and SVGAGI (reference sequence). This CDR3 spans 15 amino acids. The CDR3 here is CASSSPEALTDTQYF. In nucleotides, the CDR3 is TGTGCCAGCAGTTCCCCCGAGGCGCTCACAGATACGCAGTATTTT.

This clone turned up a few times. The rearrangement links TRBV12-3 or TRBV12-4 to TRBJ2-3; D remains ambiguous. V gave up 5 bases and J gave up 5 bases, with 11 bases separating them. The CDR3 contains 13 residues. The DNA of the CDR3 is TGTGCCAGCAGTCCTCTTCGGAGAGATACGCAGTATTTT. Its translation is CASSPLRRDTQYF.

This clone came up once. The chain recombines TRBV9 with TRBJ1-5; D is perhaps TRBD1 (6 bases). Germline assignment: CDR1 SGDLS and CDR2 YYNGEE. CDR3 length: 15 amino acids. Trimming stripped 0 bases from V and 2 bases from J, with 9 bases between. In DNA form, the CDR3 reads TGTGCCAGCAGCGTAGGTCCAGGGGGCAATCAGCCCCAGCATTTT. Amino acid sequence: CASSVGPGGNQPQHF.

V usage is TRBV7-9 and J usage is TRBJ1-5; the D is unclear. This CDR3 has 14 amino acids. Germline CDR1 reads SEHNR; CDR2 reads FQNEAQ (reference sequence). V lost 5 bases and J 1 base, leaving 9 bases between the germline ends. In DNA form, the CDR3 reads TGTGCCAGCAGCCCCTCCGGGAGCAATCAGCCCCAGCATTTT. Protein: CASSPSGSNQPQHF.

This chain's CDR3 is CASSLSRMNTEAFF. The CDR3 DNA is TGCGCCAGCAGCTTGTCGCGCATGAACACTGAAGCTTTCTTT. The V call is TRBV5-1, the J call TRBJ1-1, with D unresolved. V lost 1 base, J lost 0 bases, and 7 bases lay in between. Germline V lookup: CDR1 SGHRS, CDR2 YFSETQ. The CDR3 runs 14 residues.

Only a few counts were recorded for this clone. The chain recombines TRBV11-1 with TRBJ2-7; D is possibly TRBD2 (5 bases). Germline V CDR1 and CDR2: SGHAT, FQDESV (reference sequence). The length of the CDR3 is 15 residues. The V end was cut by 0 bases, the J end by 3 bases, with 12 bases between. The CDR3 loop is CASSLAAGVGYEQYF. Here the CDR3 DNA reads TGTGCCAGCAGCTTAGCAGCCGGGGTTGGCTACGAGCAGTACTTC.

The chain has TRBV24-1 and TRBJ2-2; TRBD2 might be the D (7 bases). Germline-derived CDR1 and CDR2 are KGHDR and SFDVKD. The germline V and J ends were trimmed by 0 bases and 4 bases, with 11 bases remaining between them. The CDR3 is 16 residues long. The CDR3 coding sequence is TGTGCCACCAGTGATTTGGCGGGGGCGGCCACCGGGGAGCTGTTTTTT. This gives the protein CATSDLAGAATGELFF.

This sequence joins TRBV10-3 and TRBJ2-7; D might be TRBD1 (6 bases). The CDR3 is 14 amino acids. V lost 0 bases and J 0 bases, leaving 6 bases between the germline ends. Germline V gene sequence: CDR1 ENHRY, CDR2 SYGVKD. CDR3 coding DNA: TGTGCCATCAGTGAGTCGGACAGCTCCTACGAGCAGTACTTC. Protein sequence: CAISESDSSYEQYF.

V usage is TRBV19 and J usage is TRBJ2-5, with D tentatively TRBD1 (6 bases). The CDR3 loop spans 14 amino acids. Trimming shortened V by 3 bases and J by 3 bases, and 11 bases separated the two germline ends. CDR1 is LNHDA and CDR2 is SQIVND in the germline V gene (reference sequence). DNA of the CDR3: TGTGCCAGTAGTATCCACAGGGCGGAAGAGACCCAGTACTTC. Protein: CASSIHRAEETQYF.

This CDR3 reads CASKDTLAKNIQYF. CDR3 coding DNA: TGTGCCAGCAAGGACACCTTAGCCAAAAACATTCAGTACTTC. The V call is TRBV13, the J call TRBJ2-4; TRBD1 is a possible D gene (5 bases). V was trimmed by 7 bases and J by 0 bases, leaving 10 bases between them. CDR1 and CDR2 (germline): PRHDT, FYEKMQ (reference sequence). The CDR3 sequence is 14 residues long.

The chain uses TRBV7-2 and TRBJ2-1, with 7 bases fitting TRBD2. CDR1 and CDR2 (germline): SGHTA, FQGNSA. The V segment lost 2 bases and the J segment 3 bases; nucleotides outside the gene matches: 4. The length of the CDR3 is 15 residues. The CDR3 DNA follows: TGTGCCAGCAGCTTAAGCGGGGCCAACTACAATGAGCAGTTCTTC. Its translation is CASSLSGANYNEQFF.

This sequence joins TRBV6-5 and TRBJ2-2, with TRBD1 matching over 7 bases. The germline V gene has CDR1 MNHEY and CDR2 SVGAGI. V shed 0 bases and J 1 base; nucleotides not matched to a gene: 2. The CDR3 consists of 16 residues. CDR3 sequence: CASSYSRTGNTGELFF. The CDR3 DNA reads as TGTGCCAGCAGTTACTCGAGGACAGGGAACACCGGGGAGCTGTTTTTT.

The chain is built from TRBV7-9 and TRBJ2-5; 7 positions match TRBD2. The germline V gene has CDR1 SEHNR and CDR2 FQNEAQ (reference sequence). Unmatched junction bases numbered 3, after V lost 5 bases and J lost 3 bases. This CDR3 is 13 amino acids long. The CDR3 is CASSPAGEETQYF. The CDR3, as DNA: TGTGCCAGCAGCCCCGCGGGAGAAGAGACCCAGTACTTC.

The gene calls are TRBV2 and TRBJ1-6; TRBD1 matches at 10 bases. Per germline, CDR1 SNHLY and CDR2 FYNNEI. Trimming took 6 bases from V and 10 from J; bases not matched to a gene: 3. This CDR3 has 13 amino acids. CDR3 DNA: TGTGCCAGCAGGGGGACAGGGGTGTCACCCCTCCACTTT. Translating gives CASRGTGVSPLHF. Complete variable domain (other parts from reference TRBV2 and TRBJ1-6): EPEVTQTPSHQVTQMGQEVILRCVPISNHLYFYWYRQILGQKVEFLVSFYNNEISEKSEIFDDQFSVERPDGSNFTLKIRSTKLEDSAMYFCASRGTGVSPLHFGNGTRLTVT.

This clone turned up a few times. This rearrangement joins TRBV7-9 to TRBJ1-5; 8 bases are a match to TRBD1. V gave up 5 bases and J gave up 1 base; unmatched junction bases: 1. Per the germline V gene, CDR1 is SEHNR and CDR2 is FQNEAQ (reference sequence). This CDR3 region has 14 residues. Here the CDR3 reads CASSGTGSNQPQHF. In DNA form, the CDR3 reads TGTGCCAGCAGCGGGACAGGAAGCAATCAGCCCCAGCATTTT.

This chain links TRBV5-1 with TRBJ2-1; TRBD1 matches at 7 bases. The V and J ends lost 5 bases and 7 bases, in that order; junction bases with no gene match: 6. From germline, CDR1 is SGHRS and CDR2 YFSETQ. The CDR3 contains 13 residues. In DNA form, the CDR3 reads TGCGCCAGCAGACATACAGGGGTTAATGAGCAGTTCTTC. This sequence encodes CASRHTGVNEQFF.

The genes are TRBV6-5 and TRBJ2-7, with 9 bases aligning to TRBD1. Germline assignment: CDR1 MNHEY and CDR2 SVGAGI. The CDR3 is 13 residues long. With V trimmed by 7 bases and J by 9 bases, 10 bases remained unmatched. CDR3 nucleotide sequence: TGTGCCAGCAACAAACAGGGGGCCCCTACGCAGTACTTC. It translates to CASNKQGAPTQYF.

This clone was seen a few times. The genes are TRBV6-4 and TRBJ1-2, with 7 bases fitting TRBD1. The V segment lost 11 bases and the J segment 4 bases; nucleotides outside the gene matches: 7. CDR1 MRHNA and CDR2 SNTAGT come from the germline V gene. This CDR3 comprises 12 residues. In DNA, the CDR3 is TGTGCCTCCTCCGCAGGGGGCTATGGCTACACCTTC. Encoded protein: CASSAGGYGYTF.

The chain is built from TRBV9 and TRBJ2-7; 7 positions match TRBD1. CDR3 size: 14 residues. Germline values: CDR1 SGDLS, CDR2 YYNGEE. The J segment lost 0 bases and the V segment lost 4 bases, leaving 4 bases of the junction unmatched. The CDR3 DNA sequence: TGTGCCAGCAGCCCGCAGGGGGACTCCTACGAGCAGTACTTC. This codes for CASSPQGDSYEQYF. The whole variable domain, remainder taken from reference TRBV9 and TRBJ2-7, is DSGVTQTPKHLITATGQRVTLRCSPRSGDLSVYWYQQSLDQGLQFLIQYYNGEERAKGNILERFSAQQFPDLHSELNLSSLELGDSALYFCASSPQGDSYEQYFGPGTRLTVT.

The rearrangement joins TRBV4-1 to TRBJ2-5; 9 positions match TRBD2. CDR1 is MGHRA and CDR2 is YSYEKL in the germline V gene. The CDR3 length is 15 residues. Losses at the gene ends were 4 bases for V and 5 bases for J; bases not matched to a gene: 8. Here the CDR3 DNA reads TGCGCCAGCAGCCCCGAGCGGAGCGGGGGGGAGACCCAGTACTTC. Translation: CASSPERSGGETQYF.

This clone was detected only a few times. The genes are TRBV5-1 and TRBJ2-7, with a weak D call TRBD1 (5 bases). The CDR3 covers 14 residues. Per germline, CDR1 SGHRS and CDR2 YFSETQ. V was shortened by 1 base and J by 2 bases, with 10 bases between the two germline ends. This CDR3 is CASSLTGQAYEQYF. CDR3 coding DNA: TGCGCCAGCAGCTTGACCGGACAAGCCTACGAGCAGTACTTC. The entire variable domain, with the rest obtained from reference TRBV5-1 and TRBJ2-7, is as follows: KAGVTQTPRYLIKTRGQQVTLSCSPISGHRSVSWYQQTPGQGLQFLFEYFSETQRNKGNFPGRFSGRQFSNSRSEMNVSTLELGDSALYLCASSLTGQAYEQYFGPGTRLTVT.